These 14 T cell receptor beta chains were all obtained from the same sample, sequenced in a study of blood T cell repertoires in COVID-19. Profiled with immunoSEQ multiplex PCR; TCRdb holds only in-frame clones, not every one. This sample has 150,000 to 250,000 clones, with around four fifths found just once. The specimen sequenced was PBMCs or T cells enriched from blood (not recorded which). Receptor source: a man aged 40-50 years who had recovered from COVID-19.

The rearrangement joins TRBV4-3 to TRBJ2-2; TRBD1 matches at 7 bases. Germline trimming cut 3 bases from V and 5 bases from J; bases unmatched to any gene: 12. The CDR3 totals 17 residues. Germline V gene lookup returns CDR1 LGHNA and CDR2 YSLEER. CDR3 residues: CASSQEYWDSKTGELFF. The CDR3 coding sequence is TGCGCCAGCAGCCAGGAATATTGGGACAGTAAAACCGGGGAGCTGTTTTTT.

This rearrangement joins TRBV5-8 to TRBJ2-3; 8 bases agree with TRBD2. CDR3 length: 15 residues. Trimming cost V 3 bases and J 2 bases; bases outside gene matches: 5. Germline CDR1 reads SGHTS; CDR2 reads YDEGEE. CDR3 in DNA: TGTGCCAGCAGCTCAGCGGGAGCGGCCACAGATACGCAGTATTTT. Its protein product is CASSSAGAATDTQYF.

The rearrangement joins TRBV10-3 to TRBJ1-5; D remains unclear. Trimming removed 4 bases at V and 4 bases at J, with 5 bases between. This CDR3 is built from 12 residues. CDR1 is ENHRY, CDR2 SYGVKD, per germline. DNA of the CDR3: TGTGCCATCAGTGCGGTGAATCAGCCCCAGCATTTT. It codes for CAISAVNQPQHF.

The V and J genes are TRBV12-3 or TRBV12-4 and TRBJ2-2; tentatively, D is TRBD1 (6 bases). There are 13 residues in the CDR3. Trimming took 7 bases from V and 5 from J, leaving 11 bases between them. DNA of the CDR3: TGTGCCAGCACTAACCAGGGGACCGGGGAGCTGTTTTTT. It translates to CASTNQGTGELFF.

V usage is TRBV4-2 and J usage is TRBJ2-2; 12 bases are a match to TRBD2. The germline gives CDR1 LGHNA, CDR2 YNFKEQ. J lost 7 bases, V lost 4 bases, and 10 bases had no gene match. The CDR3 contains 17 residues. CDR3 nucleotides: TGTGCCAGCAGCCCAAGACTAGCGGGAGACTCGGGCGGGGAGCTGTTTTTT. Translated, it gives CASSPRLAGDSGGELFF.

CDR3 DNA: TGTGCCAGCAGTTCCCCACAGGGTAGGGGGAATCAGCCCCAGCATTTT. It codes for CASSSPQGRGNQPQHF. This chain uses TRBV28 with TRBJ1-5, with D tentatively TRBD1 (6 bases). The CDR3 spans 16 residues. CDR1 is MDHEN and CDR2 is SYDVKM in the germline V gene. The germline V and J ends were trimmed by 4 bases and 4 bases, with 17 bases remaining between them.

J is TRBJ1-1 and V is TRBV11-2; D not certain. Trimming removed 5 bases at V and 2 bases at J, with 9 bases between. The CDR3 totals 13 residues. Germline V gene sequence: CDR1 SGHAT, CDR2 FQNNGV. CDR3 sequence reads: CASSIGRNTEAFF. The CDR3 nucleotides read TGTGCCAGCAGCATAGGGAGAAACACTGAAGCTTTCTTT.

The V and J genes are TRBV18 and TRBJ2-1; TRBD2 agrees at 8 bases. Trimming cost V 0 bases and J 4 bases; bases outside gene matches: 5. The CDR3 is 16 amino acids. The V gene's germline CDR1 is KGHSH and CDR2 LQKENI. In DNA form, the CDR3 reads TGTGCCAGCTCACCACCGGGAGCGGGAGTGTACAATGAGCAGTTCTTC. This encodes CASSPPGAGVYNEQFF.

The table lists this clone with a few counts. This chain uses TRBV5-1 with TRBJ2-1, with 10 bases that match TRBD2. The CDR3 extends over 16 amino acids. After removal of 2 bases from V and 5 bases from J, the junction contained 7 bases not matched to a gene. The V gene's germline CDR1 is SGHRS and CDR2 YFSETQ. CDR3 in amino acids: CASSFRTSGADNEQFF. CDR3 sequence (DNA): TGCGCCAGCAGCTTTCGGACTAGCGGAGCCGACAATGAGCAGTTCTTC. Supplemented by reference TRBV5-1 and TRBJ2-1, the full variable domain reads KAGVTQTPRYLIKTRGQQVTLSCSPISGHRSVSWYQQTPGQGLQFLFEYFSETQRNKGNFPGRFSGRQFSNSRSEMNVSTLELGDSALYLCASSFRTSGADNEQFFGPGTRLTVL.

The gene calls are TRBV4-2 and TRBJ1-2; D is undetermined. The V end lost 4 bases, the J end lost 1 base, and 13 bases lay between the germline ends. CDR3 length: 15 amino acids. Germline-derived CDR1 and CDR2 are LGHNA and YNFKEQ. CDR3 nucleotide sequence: TGTGCCAGCAGCCTAAGCGGGAGGGTTAACTATGGCTACACCTTC. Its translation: CASSLSGRVNYGYTF.

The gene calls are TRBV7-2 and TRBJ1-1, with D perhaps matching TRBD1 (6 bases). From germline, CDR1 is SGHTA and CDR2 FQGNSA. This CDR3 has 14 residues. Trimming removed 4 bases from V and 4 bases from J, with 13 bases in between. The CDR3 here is CASSSTGLVTEAFF. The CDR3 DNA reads TGTGCCAGCAGCTCCACAGGGTTGGTCACTGAAGCTTTCTTT.

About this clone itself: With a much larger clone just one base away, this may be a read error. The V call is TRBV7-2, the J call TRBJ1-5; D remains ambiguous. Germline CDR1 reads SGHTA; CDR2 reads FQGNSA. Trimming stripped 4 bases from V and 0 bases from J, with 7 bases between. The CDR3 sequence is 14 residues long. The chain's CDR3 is CASSSQYSNQPQHF. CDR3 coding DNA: TGTGCCAGCAGCTCACAGTATAGCAATCAGCCCCAGCATTTT.

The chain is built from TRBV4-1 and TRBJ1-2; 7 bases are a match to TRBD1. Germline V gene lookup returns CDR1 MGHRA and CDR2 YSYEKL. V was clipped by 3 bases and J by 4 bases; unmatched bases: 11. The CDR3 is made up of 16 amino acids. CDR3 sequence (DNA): TGCGCCAGCAGCCACCCCCGCCGGGGACAGCTCTATGGCTACACCTTC. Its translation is CASSHPRRGQLYGYTF.

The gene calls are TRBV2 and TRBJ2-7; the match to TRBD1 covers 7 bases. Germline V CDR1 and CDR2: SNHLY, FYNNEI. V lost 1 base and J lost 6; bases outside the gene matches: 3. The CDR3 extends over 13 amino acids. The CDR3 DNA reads TGTGCCAGCAGTGAAGGGGGACAGTCCGAGCAGTACGTC. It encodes CASSEGGQSEQYV.